The sequence of this T cell receptor beta chain was determined in a study of T cell responses to AZD1222 COVID-19 vaccine. TCRdb's table, derived via immunoSEQ multiplex PCR, lists solely in-frame clones and lacks some. In the table there are about 120,000 clones, roughly 90% of which are singletons. As regards this clone: Its target is not known.

Trimming cost V 2 bases and J 2 bases, with 10 bases left between them. This CDR3 is built from 14 residues. Germline V gene data show CDR1 as SGHRS and CDR2 as YFSETQ. Notes on the study in general: Just 5 to 7 AZD1222 recipients were seropositive at baseline.

This specimen was peripheral blood, taken on day 0 of AZD1222 vaccination. This receptor was taken from an adult in good health. This chain joins TRBV5-1 and TRBJ1-2; D ambiguous. CDR3 amino acids: CASSLSTENYGYTF. CDR3 DNA: TGCGCCAGCAGCTTATCTACGGAGAACTATGGCTACACCTTC.